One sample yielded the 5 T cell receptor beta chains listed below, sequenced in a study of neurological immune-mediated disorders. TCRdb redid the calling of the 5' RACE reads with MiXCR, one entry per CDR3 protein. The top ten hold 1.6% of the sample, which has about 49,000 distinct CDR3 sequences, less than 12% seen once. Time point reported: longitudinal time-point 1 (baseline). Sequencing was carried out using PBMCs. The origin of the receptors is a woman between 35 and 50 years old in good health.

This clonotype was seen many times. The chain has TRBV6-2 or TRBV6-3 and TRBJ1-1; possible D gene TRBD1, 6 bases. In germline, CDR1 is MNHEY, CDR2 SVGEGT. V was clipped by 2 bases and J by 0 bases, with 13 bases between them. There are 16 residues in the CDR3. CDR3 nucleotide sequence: TGTGCCAGCAGTTACCCGCCAGGGGAAATGAACACTGAAGCTTTCTTT. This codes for CASSYPPGEMNTEAFF.

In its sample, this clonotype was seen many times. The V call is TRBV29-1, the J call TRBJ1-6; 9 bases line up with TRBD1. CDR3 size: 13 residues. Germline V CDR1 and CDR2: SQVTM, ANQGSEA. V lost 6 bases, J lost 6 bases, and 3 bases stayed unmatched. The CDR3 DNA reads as TGCAGCGTAGGACAGGGGAGTAATTCACCCCTCCACTTT. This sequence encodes CSVGQGSNSPLHF.

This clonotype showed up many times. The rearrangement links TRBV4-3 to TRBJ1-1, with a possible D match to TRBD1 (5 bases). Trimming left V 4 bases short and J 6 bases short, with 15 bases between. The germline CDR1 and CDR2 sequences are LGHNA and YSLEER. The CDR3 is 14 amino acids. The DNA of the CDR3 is TGCGCCAGCAGCCTTGGGACCATCCGCGCTGAAGCTTTCTTT. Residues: CASSLGTIRAEAFF.

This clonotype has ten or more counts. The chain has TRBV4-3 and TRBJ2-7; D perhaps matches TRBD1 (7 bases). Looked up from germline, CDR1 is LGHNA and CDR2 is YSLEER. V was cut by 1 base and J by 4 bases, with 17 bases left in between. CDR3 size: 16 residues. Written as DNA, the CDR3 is TGCGCCAGCAGCCAAGTCTACCCAGGGGGGCAATACGAGCAGTACTTC. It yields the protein CASSQVYPGGQYEQYF.

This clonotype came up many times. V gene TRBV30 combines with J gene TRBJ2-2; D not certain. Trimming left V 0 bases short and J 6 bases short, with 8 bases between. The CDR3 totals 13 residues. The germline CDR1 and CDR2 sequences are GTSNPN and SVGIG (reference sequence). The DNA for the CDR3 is TGTGCCTGGAGTGTACTGGCCTCCGGGGAGCTGTTTTTT. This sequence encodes CAWSVLASGELFF.